A selection of T cell receptor beta chains follows, all from one sample in a study of blood T cells in healthy people across ages. One entry per CDR3 protein, called by TCRdb with MiXCR from the 5' RACE reads. The data contain about 1.7 million distinct CDR3 sequences, under 30% of them seen just once; the ten biggest clones take up roughly 8%. Sequenced sample: blood. Receptors originate from a woman in her twenties or thirties in good health. CDR3s include the opening cysteine and the closing phenylalanine or tryptophan.

v_gene	j_gene	CDR3aa
TRBV12-3/TRBV12-4	TRBJ2-1	CASTSGLAEYWKNSYNEQFF
TRBV29-1	TRBJ2-1	CSADYRGFSYNEQFF
TRBV29-1	TRBJ2-5	CSVRGKNKAQETQYF
TRBV15	TRBJ1-5	CATSRDYQPQHF
TRBV6-2/TRBV6-3	TRBJ2-7	CASSTSPSAGSYEQYF
TRBV12-3/TRBV12-4	TRBJ1-1	CASSTSGVRLAKTEAFF
TRBV12-3/TRBV12-4	TRBJ1-2	CASSRTLRTNYGYTF
TRBV7-2	TRBJ1-2	CASSLMDGAMGYTF
TRBV27	TRBJ2-3	CASSRSVGLNTDTQYF
TRBV28	TRBJ2-1	CASSLGGWRWWNEQFF
TRBV2	TRBJ1-1	CASTAGQTGTEAFF
TRBV5-1	TRBJ2-7	CASNKLAGEQYF
TRBV3-1	TRBJ2-1	CASSQDPIEQFF
TRBV5-1	TRBJ2-1	CASSWTAGSYNEQFF
TRBV4-1	TRBJ2-3	CASSQEIGGRGGTQYF
TRBV20-1	TRBJ2-7	CSAQRAQTYEQYF
TRBV5-1	TRBJ2-7	CASSLASGGLVSYEQYF
TRBV7-2	TRBJ2-4	CASSLAGVAGKNIQYF
TRBV7-3	TRBJ1-1	CASSLMGGANTEAFF
TRBV15	TRBJ2-2	CATGQENTGELFF
TRBV25-1	TRBJ2-7	CASSEPGMDEQYF
TRBV6-1	TRBJ2-7	CASSGGRGYEQYF
TRBV29-1	TRBJ2-7	CSVASVGRENAAYEQYF
TRBV19	TRBJ2-3	CATRGTVSTDTQYF
TRBV4-3	TRBJ2-1	CASSQGESSSYNEQFF
TRBV7-6	TRBJ2-5	CVSSPGLVTETQYF
TRBV15	TRBJ2-6	CATSTTASSSGANVLTF
TRBV29-1	TRBJ2-1	CSGDTSGSEQFF
TRBV9	TRBJ1-1	CASSVTERTEAFF
TRBV7-9	TRBJ1-2	CASRTSGGYTF
TRBV20-1	TRBJ2-7	CSAGALGAYGQYF
TRBV29-1	TRBJ2-3	CSVGAGVPTDTQYF
TRBV2	TRBJ2-1	CASTASGGGELFF
TRBV29-1	TRBJ1-2	CSVVPGTGYGYTF
TRBV7-2	TRBJ1-1	CASSLVGTGLAFF
TRBV6-6	TRBJ2-5	CASSYGPWGETQYF
TRBV7-2	TRBJ2-1	CAGRGARDQNEQFF
TRBV20-1	TRBJ1-1	CSAKGQGSRTEAFF
TRBV28	TRBJ2-3	CASTLGHSLDTQYF
TRBV24-1	TRBJ2-1	CATSDDSGGHNEQFF
TRBV9	TRBJ2-5	CASSPNGRGTQETQYF
TRBV12-3/TRBV12-4	TRBJ1-5	CASSLGTGTPQPQHF
TRBV6-2/TRBV6-3	TRBJ1-3	CASNRAPSGNTIYF
TRBV6-6	TRBJ1-6	CASTNGGQNNSPLHF
TRBV5-1	TRBJ2-4	CASSLMRANENIQYF
TRBV5-6	TRBJ1-2	CASSFAETTANYGYTF
TRBV5-1	TRBJ1-1	CASSYDKLNTEAFF
TRBV2	.	CASSAGANNYEQYF
TRBV5-6	TRBJ2-3	CASSRRTVYTDTQYF
TRBV20-1	TRBJ2-7	CSARKLDNEQYF